A single sample gave rise to the 3 T cell receptor beta chains below, sequenced in a study of Graves' ophthalmopathy and Graves' hyperthyroidism. RNA transcripts were the template, and TCR beta CDR3 regions were amplified from them. An initial RT-PCR round employing HTBI primers preceded a second-round multiplex PCR. TCRdb used MiXCR to reprocess the multiplex PCR reads, holding one entry per CDR3 protein. The sample has a few hundred thousand distinct CDR3 sequences; about a sixth are singletons. Sequencing was done on a sample of peripheral blood. The receptors were gathered from a woman between 18 and 29 years old with Graves' ophthalmopathy.

This clonotype came up many times. The genes are TRBV30 and TRBJ2-7; TRBD1 might be the D (5 bases). Per germline, CDR1 GTSNPN and CDR2 SVGIG (reference sequence). Deletions cut 4 bases from V and 3 bases from J, with 13 bases between. CDR3 length equals 13 residues. CDR3 region: CAWKTAGNYEQYF. CDR3 nucleotides: TGTGCCTGGAAAACGGCAGGGAACTACGAGCAGTACTTC.

Many counts were recorded for this clonotype. V usage is TRBV7-2 and J usage is TRBJ2-7, with 15 bases aligning to TRBD2. The CDR3 covers 19 residues. J gave up 0 bases and V 5 bases, and 11 bases lay outside the gene matches. The germline CDR1 and CDR2 sequences are SGHTA and FQGNSA. CDR3 nucleotide sequence: TGTGCCAGCAGCCCGAGCCGGGGGACTAGCGGGGGGTCCTCCTACGAGCAGTACTTC. Amino acids: CASSPSRGTSGGSSYEQYF.

This clonotype was recorded at least ten times. The chain carries TRBV18 and TRBJ1-5, with D perhaps matching TRBD1 (5 bases). The CDR3 loop spans 15 amino acids. The V end lost 0 bases, the J end lost 0 bases, and 6 bases lay between the germline ends. Germline CDR1 is KGHSH and CDR2 is LQKENI. The CDR3 coding sequence is TGTGCCAGCTCACCACCGGGGGATAGCAATCAGCCCCAGCATTTT. It translates to CASSPPGDSNQPQHF. Variable domain in full (rest from reference TRBV18 and TRBJ1-5): NAGVMQNPRHLVRRRGQEARLRCSPMKGHSHVYWYRQLPEEGLKFMVYLQKENIIDESGMPKERFSAEFPKEGPSILRIQQVVRGDSAAYFCASSPPGDSNQPQHFGDGTRLSIL.